These 5 T cell receptor beta chains came from one sample sequenced in a study of blood T cell repertoires in COVID-19. The assay was immunoSEQ multiplex PCR, and TCRdb's table has in-frame clones only and misses some. The sample carries some 390,000 clones, around 90% recorded once. Input material: peripheral blood. These receptors came from a human donor in a cohort sampled during active COVID-19.

This chain uses TRBV27 with TRBJ2-2, with D tentatively TRBD2 (6 bases). This CDR3 region has 14 residues. CDR1 is MNHEY, CDR2 SMNVEV, per germline (reference sequence). V lost 4 bases and J lost 5, with 11 bases in between. The CDR3 DNA sequence: TGTGCCAGCAGTTGGGACTTCAGGACCGGGGAGCTGTTTTTT. It yields the protein CASSWDFRTGELFF.

In the case of this clone: Other nucleotide sequences in the sample specify the same CDR3. The V call is TRBV7-9, the J call TRBJ1-4; D unresolved. The V end lost 5 bases, the J end lost 5 bases, and 18 bases lay between the germline ends. This CDR3 contains 16 residues. Germline lookup yields CDR1 SEHNR and CDR2 FQNEAQ (reference sequence). The CDR3 protein is CASSLVGRGQNEKLFF. The DNA of the CDR3 is TGTGCCAGCAGCCTCGTAGGACGGGGTCAAAATGAAAAACTGTTTTTT.

This chain uses TRBV20-1 with TRBJ1-4; D not certain. V lost 3 bases and J lost 5, with 10 bases in between. The CDR3 runs to 13 residues. Germline V gives CDR1 DFQATT, CDR2 SNEGSKA (reference sequence). The CDR3 spells CSASSSGNEKLFF. In DNA form, the CDR3 reads TGCAGTGCTAGTTCGTCAGGCAATGAAAAACTGTTTTTT.

To note about this clone: At the DNA level, this CDR3 is encoded by other sequences in the same sample as well. CDR3 bases: TGTGCCAGCAGTCCTAGGGACAGAGTGAACACTGAAGCTTTCTTT. Protein product: CASSPRDRVNTEAFF. The V call is TRBV5-4, the J call TRBJ1-1; TRBD1 agrees at 7 bases. Per germline, CDR1 SGHNT and CDR2 YYREEE (reference sequence). V trimming: 5 bases; J trimming: 0 bases; junction bases outside the gene matches: 7. The CDR3 runs 15 residues. The full variable domain, with the rest looked up from reference TRBV5-4 and TRBJ1-1, is ETGVTQSPTHLIKTRGQQVTLRCSSQSGHNTVSWYQQALGQGPQFIFQYYREEENGRGNFPPRFSGLQFPNYSSELNVNALELDDSALYLCASSPRDRVNTEAFFGQGTRLTVV.

This clone was recorded once. The chain uses TRBV21-1 and TRBJ1-3; the DNA was not compared with TRBD1, the D call given in the table. TRBV21-1 is an annotated pseudogene. CDR3 length equals 17 residues. The CDR3: CASSKGTERPSGNTIYF. DNA for the CDR3: TGTGCCAGCAGCAAAGGGACAGAAAGACCCTCTGGAAACACCATATATTTT.